This TCR beta chain is from a study of blood T cell repertoires in COVID-19. In the authors' workflow: Amplified reference gene primers provided the basis for estimating nucleated cell counts. This table comes from immunoSEQ multiplex PCR, and its TCRdb copy is limited to in-frame clones, with some not included. The DNA gave D and trimming, while V, J and clone size come from that table. Of roughly 500,000 clones listed, 89% are singletons. The CDR3 has 19 residues. Unmatched junction bases numbered 15, after V lost 2 bases and J lost 1 base. Germline CDR1 and CDR2: SGHNT and YENEEA. The chain links TRBV11-3 to TRBJ2-7; 9 bases match TRBD2. The sequence was collected from a man aged 18 to 35 with COVID-19, enrolled during active disease. The sequencing input was peripheral blood. The CDR3 DNA reads TGTGCCAGCAGCTTATTTGCGGGGGGGCTACAAAGTTTGTCCTACGAGCAGTACTTC. Translating gives CASSLFAGGLQSLSYEQYF.